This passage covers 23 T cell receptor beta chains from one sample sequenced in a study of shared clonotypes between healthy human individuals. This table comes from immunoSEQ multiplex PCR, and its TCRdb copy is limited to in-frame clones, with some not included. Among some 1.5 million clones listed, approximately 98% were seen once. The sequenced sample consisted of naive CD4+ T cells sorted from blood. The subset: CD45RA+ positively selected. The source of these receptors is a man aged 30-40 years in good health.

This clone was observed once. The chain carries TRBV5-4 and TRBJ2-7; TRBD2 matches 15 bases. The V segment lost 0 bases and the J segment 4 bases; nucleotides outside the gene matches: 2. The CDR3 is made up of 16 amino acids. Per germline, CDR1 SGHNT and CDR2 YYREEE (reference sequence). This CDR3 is CASSLGTSGREYEQYF. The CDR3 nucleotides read TGTGCCAGCAGCTTGGGGACTAGCGGGAGGGAGTACGAGCAGTACTTC.

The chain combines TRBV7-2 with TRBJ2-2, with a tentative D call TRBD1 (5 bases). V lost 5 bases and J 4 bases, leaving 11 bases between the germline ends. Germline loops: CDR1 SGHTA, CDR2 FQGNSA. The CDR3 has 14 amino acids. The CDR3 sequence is CASSGSRGTGELFF. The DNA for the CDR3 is TGTGCCAGCAGCGGGTCAAGGGGCACCGGGGAGCTGTTTTTT.

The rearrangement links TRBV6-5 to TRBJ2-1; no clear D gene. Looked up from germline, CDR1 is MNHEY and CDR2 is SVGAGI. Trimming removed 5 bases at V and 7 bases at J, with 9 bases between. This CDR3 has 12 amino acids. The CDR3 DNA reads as TGTGCCAGCAGTCACCTAAAAAATGAGCAGTTCTTC. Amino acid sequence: CASSHLKNEQFF.

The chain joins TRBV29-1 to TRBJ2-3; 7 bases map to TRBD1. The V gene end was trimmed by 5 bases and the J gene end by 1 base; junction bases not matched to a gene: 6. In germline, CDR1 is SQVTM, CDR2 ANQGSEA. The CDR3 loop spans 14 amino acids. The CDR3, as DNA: TGCAGCGTTAAACGACAGGGACGCACAGATACGCAGTATTTT. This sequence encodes CSVKRQGRTDTQYF.

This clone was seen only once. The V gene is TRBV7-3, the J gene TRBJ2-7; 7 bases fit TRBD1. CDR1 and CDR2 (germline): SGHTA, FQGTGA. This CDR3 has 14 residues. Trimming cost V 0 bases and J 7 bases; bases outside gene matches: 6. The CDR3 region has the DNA TGTGCCAGCAGCTTAACAGGGGGCCGAGGGGAGCAGTACTTC. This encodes CASSLTGGRGEQYF.

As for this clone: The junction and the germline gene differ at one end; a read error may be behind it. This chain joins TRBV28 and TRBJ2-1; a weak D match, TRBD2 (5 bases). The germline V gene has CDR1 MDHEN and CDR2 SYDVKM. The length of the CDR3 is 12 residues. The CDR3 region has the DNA TGCACGGCCTCCGGGAACTACAATGAGCAGTTCTTC. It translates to CTASGNYNEQFF. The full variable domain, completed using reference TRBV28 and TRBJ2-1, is DVKVTQSSRYLVKRTGEKVFLECVQDMDHENMFWYRQDPGLGLRLIYFSYDVKMKEKGDIPEGYSVSREKKERFSLILESASTNQTSMYLCTASGNYNEQFFGPGTRLTVL.

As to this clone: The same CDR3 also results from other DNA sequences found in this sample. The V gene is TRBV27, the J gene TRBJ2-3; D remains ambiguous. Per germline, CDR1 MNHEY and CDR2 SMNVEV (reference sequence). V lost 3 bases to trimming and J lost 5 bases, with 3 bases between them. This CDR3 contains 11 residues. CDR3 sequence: CASSFLDTQYF. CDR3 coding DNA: TGTGCCAGCAGTTTTCTAGATACGCAGTATTTT.

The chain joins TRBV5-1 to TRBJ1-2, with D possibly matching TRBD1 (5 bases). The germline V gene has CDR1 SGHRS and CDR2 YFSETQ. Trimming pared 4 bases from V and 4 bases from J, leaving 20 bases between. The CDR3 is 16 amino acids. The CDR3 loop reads CASSRDSPGGGYGYTF. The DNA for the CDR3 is TGCGCCAGCAGCCGTGACAGCCCGGGGGGTGGCTATGGCTACACCTTC.

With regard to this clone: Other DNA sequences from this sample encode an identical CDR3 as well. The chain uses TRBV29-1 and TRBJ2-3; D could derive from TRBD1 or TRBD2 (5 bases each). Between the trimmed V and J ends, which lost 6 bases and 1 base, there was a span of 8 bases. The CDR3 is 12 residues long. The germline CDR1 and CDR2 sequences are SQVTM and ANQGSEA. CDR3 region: CSVGPGTDTQYF. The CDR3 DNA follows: TGCAGCGTGGGACCGGGCACAGATACGCAGTATTTT.

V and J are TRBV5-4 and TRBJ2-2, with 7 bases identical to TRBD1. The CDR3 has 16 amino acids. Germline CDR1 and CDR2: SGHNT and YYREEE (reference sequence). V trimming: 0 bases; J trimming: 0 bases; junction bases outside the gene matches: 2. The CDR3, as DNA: TGTGCCAGCAGCTTGGGACAGGGTGCGAACACCGGGGAGCTGTTTTTT. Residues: CASSLGQGANTGELFF.

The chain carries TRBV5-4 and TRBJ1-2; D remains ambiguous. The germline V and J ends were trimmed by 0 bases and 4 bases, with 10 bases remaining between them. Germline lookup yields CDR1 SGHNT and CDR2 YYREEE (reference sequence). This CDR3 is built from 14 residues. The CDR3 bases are TGTGCCAGCAGCTTGGACAGAATGTTCTATGGCTACACCTTC. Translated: CASSLDRMFYGYTF.

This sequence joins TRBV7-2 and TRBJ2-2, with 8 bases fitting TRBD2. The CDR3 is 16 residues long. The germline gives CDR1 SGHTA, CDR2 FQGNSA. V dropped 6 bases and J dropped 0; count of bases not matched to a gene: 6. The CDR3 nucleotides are TGTGCCAGCAGGCCACCGGGACTAGCGAACACCGGGGAGCTGTTTTTT. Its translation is CASRPPGLANTGELFF. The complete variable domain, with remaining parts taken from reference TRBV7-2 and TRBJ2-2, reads GAGVSQSPSNKVTEKGKDVELRCDPISGHTALYWYRQSLGQGLEFLIYFQGNSAPDKSGLPSDRFSAERTGGSVSTLTIQRTQQEDSAVYLCASRPPGLANTGELFFGEGSRLTVL.

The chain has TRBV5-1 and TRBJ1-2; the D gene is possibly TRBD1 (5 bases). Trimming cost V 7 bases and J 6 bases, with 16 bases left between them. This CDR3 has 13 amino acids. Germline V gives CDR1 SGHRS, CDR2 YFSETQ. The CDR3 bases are TGCGCCAGCGCGGATGTCAGAGGGGATGGCTACACCTTC. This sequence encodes CASADVRGDGYTF.

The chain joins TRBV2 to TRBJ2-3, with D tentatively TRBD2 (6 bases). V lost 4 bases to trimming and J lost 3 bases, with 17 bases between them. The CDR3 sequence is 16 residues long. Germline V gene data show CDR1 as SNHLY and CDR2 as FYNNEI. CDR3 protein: CASSVWLGGRTDTQYF. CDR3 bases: TGTGCCAGCAGTGTCTGGTTGGGGGGTCGGACAGATACGCAGTATTTT.

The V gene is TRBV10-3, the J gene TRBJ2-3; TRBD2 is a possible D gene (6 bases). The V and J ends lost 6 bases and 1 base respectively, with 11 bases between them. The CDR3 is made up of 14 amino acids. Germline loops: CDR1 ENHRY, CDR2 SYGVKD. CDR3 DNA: TGTGCCATCAGCTTTAGCGGAGGCACAGATACGCAGTATTTT. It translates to CAISFSGGTDTQYF.

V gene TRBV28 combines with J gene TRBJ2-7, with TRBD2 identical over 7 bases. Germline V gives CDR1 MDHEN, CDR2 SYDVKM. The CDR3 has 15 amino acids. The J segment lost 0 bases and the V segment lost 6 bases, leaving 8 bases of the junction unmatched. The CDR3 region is CASRTSGVSSYEQYF. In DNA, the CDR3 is TGTGCCAGCAGGACCAGCGGGGTGAGCTCCTACGAGCAGTACTTC.

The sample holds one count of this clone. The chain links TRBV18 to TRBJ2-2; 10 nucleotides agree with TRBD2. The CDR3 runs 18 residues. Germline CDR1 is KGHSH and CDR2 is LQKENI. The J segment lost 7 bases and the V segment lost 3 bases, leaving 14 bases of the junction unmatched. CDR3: CASSPTGFSGRAIGELFF. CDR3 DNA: TGTGCCAGCTCACCGACGGGATTCAGCGGGAGGGCCATCGGGGAGCTGTTTTTT. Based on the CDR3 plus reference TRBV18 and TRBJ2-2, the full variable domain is NAGVMQNPRHLVRRRGQEARLRCSPMKGHSHVYWYRQLPEEGLKFMVYLQKENIIDESGMPKERFSAEFPKEGPSILRIQQVVRGDSAAYFCASSPTGFSGRAIGELFFGEGSRLTVL.

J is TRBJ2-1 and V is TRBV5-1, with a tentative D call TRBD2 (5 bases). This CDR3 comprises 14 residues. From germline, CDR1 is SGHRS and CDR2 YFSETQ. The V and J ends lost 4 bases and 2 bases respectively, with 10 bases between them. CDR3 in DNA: TGCGCCAGCAGCACGGACTTCCCCTACAATGAGCAGTTCTTC. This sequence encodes CASSTDFPYNEQFF.

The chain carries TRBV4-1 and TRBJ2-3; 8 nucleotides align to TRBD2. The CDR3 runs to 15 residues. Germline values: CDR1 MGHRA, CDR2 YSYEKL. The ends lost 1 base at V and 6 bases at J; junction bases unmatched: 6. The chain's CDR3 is CASSQVGTRTDTQYF. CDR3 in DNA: TGCGCCAGCAGCCAAGTCGGGACTAGGACTGATACGCAGTATTTT.

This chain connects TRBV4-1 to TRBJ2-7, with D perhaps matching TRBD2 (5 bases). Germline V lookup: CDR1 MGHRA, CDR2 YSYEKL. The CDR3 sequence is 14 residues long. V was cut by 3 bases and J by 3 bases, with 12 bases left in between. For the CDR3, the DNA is TGCGCCAGCAGCCACGACACCGACTACTACGAGCAGTACTTC. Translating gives CASSHDTDYYEQYF.

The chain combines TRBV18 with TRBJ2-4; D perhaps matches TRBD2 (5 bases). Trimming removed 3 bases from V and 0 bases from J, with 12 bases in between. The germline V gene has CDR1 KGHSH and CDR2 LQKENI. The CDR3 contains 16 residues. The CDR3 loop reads CASSPTITLAKNIQYF. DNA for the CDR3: TGTGCCAGCTCACCGACTATAACGCTAGCCAAAAACATTCAGTACTTC.

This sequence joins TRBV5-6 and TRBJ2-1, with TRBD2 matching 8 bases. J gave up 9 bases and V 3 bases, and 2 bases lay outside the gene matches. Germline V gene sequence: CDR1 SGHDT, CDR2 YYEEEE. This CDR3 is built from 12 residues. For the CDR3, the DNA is TGTGCCAGCAGCTATAGCGGGATTGAGCAGTTCTTC. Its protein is CASSYSGIEQFF.

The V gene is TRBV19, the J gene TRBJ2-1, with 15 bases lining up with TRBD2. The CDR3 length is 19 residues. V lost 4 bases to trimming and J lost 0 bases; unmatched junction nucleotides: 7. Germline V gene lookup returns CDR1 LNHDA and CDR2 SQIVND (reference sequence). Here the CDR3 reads CASSKGTSGRMSSYNEQFF. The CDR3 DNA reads TGTGCCAGTAGTAAAGGGACTAGCGGGAGGATGAGCTCCTACAATGAGCAGTTCTTC.